This is a list of T cell receptor beta chains from one sample in a study of PD-L1 blockade in urothelial cancer. The table came from immunoSEQ multiplex PCR; TCRdb's copy has only in-frame clones and leaves some out. The top ten clones hold roughly 0.97% of a sample with some 90,000 clones, about 90% of them seen once. This material consisted of PBMCs, taken around atezolizumab (anti-PD-L1) treatment. The receptors stem from a woman aged 80 or over with urothelial cancer. The CDR3 runs from the conserved cysteine through the conserved F or W. A D gene is named only where the DNA matches it firmly. Only part of the rows carry a size: once, few, many, or a class if the clone is expanded.

>TRBJ2-3|.|TRBD1|TRBV2
TGTGCCAGCAGGAGGGGACAGGGAGCAGATACGCAGTATTTT
CASRRGQGADTQYF
>TRBJ2-1|.|.|TRBV29-1
TGCAGCGTCGTCGACGGGAGTCAGTCCTACAATGAGCAGTTCTTC
CSVVDGSQSYNEQFF
>TRBJ2-1|.|.|TRBV19
TGTGCCAGTACTGGAGTTCGGGAGCAGTTCTTC
CASTGVREQFF
>TRBJ2-1|.|TRBD1|TRBV9
TGTGCCAGCAGCGCTGACAGGGGTTACTACAATGAGCAGTTCTTC
CASSADRGYYNEQFF
>TRBJ2-3|.|.|TRBV5-1
TGCGCCAGCAGCTTGGTACGGTCAACGCGAGGATCAGATACGCAGTATTTT
CASSLVRSTRGSDTQYF
>TRBJ2-3|.|TRBD2|TRBV27
TGTGCCAGCAGTTTTAGCGGGAACACAGATACGCAGTATTTT
CASSFSGNTDTQYF
>TRBJ2-3|once|.|TRBV30
TGTGCCTGGGGTGTACAGCCCACAGATACGCAGTATTTT
CAWGVQPTDTQYF
>TRBJ1-3|.|.|TRBV2
TGTGCCAGCAGACGCGAGGGAAACACCATATATTTT
CASRREGNTIYF
>TRBJ2-5|.|.|TRBV14
TGTGCCAGCCGCACCCAAGCCGAAGAGACCCAGTACTTC
CASRTQAEETQYF
>TRBJ2-2|.|TRBD2|TRBV2
TGTGCCAGCAAGGGCGGGACTAGCCTCACCGGGGAGCTGTTTTTT
CASKGGTSLTGELFF
>TRBJ2-2|.|.|TRBV19
TGTGCCAGTAGCCCGACAGGAAAAGAGAACACCGGGGAGCTGTTTTTT
CASSPTGKENTGELFF
>TRBJ2-7|.|.|TRBV30
TGTGCCTGGAGTGTCTCCGGGCTAGCCGCCGAGCAGTACTTC
CAWSVSGLAAEQYF
>TRBJ1-5|.|TRBD1|TRBV18
TGTGCCAGCTCACCACAGGGACAGCAGCCCCAGCATTTT
CASSPQGQQPQHF
>TRBJ1-1|.|TRBD1|TRBV28
TGTGCCAGCAGTTCCAACAGGGGTCGGAACACTGAAGCTTTCTTT
CASSSNRGRNTEAFF
>TRBJ1-2|.|.|TRBV5-1
TGCGCCAGCACCGGGAGGGGGACGGGCCTTGTTCAGTTC
CASTGRGTGLVQF
>TRBJ2-1|.|TRBD1|TRBV7-9
TGTGCCAGCACCACAGGGGGCACCTACAATGAGCAGTTCTTC
CASTTGGTYNEQFF
>TRBJ2-1|.|.|TRBV11-2
TGTGCCAGCAGCTTAGGAGCGGGCAATGAGCAGTTCTTC
CASSLGAGNEQFF
>TRBJ2-1|.|.|TRBV11-2
TGTGCCAGCAGCCGGGGGAACAGGGGTAATGAGCAGTTCTTC
CASSRGNRGNEQFF
>TRBJ1-1|.|TRBD1|TRBV28
TGTGCCATCACGGGACAGTCGAACACTGAAGCTTTCTTT
CAITGQSNTEAFF
>TRBJ1-4|.|TRBD1|TRBV28
TGTGCCAGCAGCCGGGCGGACAGGGTAGGAAAACTGTTTTTT
CASSRADRVGKLFF
>TRBJ2-1|.|.|TRBV27
TGTGCCAGCAGTTTATCGTTGACTCGTAACCTCTACAATGAGCAGTTCTTC
CASSLSLTRNLYNEQFF
>TRBJ1-1|.|TRBD1|TRBV12-5
TGTGCTAGTGGTTTGGGGACAGGGGTCCGTGGGACTGAAGCTTTCTTT
CASGLGTGVRGTEAFF
>TRBJ2-1|.|TRBD1|TRBV7-3
TGTGCCAGCAGCGTTACCGGGACAGCCTACAATGAGCAGTTCTTC
CASSVTGTAYNEQFF
>TRBJ2-2|.|TRBD1|TRBV19
TGTGCCAGTAGTATTCGTGGGACAGGGGCCTTACGGACCGGGGAGCTGTTTTTT
CASSIRGTGALRTGELFF
>TRBJ1-5|.|.|TRBV19
TGTGCCAGTAAGGGGTTTAGCAATCAGCCCCAGCATTTT
CASKGFSNQPQHF
>TRBJ2-1|.|TRBD2|TRBV5-4
TGTGCCAGCAGCTTTAGCGGGACGGCACGGGAGCAGTTCTTC
CASSFSGTAREQFF
>TRBJ2-1|.|TRBD2|TRBV4-1
TGCGCCAGCAGCCAACAGGAGGCCGGGGGGGGTGAGCAGTTCTTC
CASSQQEAGGGEQFF
>TRBJ1-4|.|.|TRBV6-5
TGTGCCAGCAGTTACTCGGGACTGTCTAATGAAAAACTGTTTTTT
CASSYSGLSNEKLFF
>TRBJ2-7|.|.|TRBV5-4
TGTGCCAGCACCATGGGGCGCGGGGTGGTCTCCTACGAGCAGTACTTC
CASTMGRGVVSYEQYF
>TRBJ2-2|.|TRBD2|TRBV5-4
TGTGCCAGCAGCCTCATTAACCCCGGGACTAGCGGGCGTGGGGAGCTGTTTTTT
CASSLINPGTSGRGELFF
>TRBJ2-7|.|.|TRBV27
TGTGCCAGCAGGACATCCCTTCCATTTTCCTACGAGCAGTACTTC
CASRTSLPFSYEQYF
>TRBJ2-2|.|.|TRBV2
TGTGCCAGCAGGGCCCGGGAGAACACCGGGGAGCTGTTTTTT
CASRARENTGELFF
>TRBJ1-4|.|TRBD1|TRBV7-9
TGTGCCAGCAGCTCCCCGACAGGGGCTAATGAAAAACTGTTTTTT
CASSSPTGANEKLFF
>TRBJ1-4|.|TRBD1|TRBV7-9
TGTGCCAGCAGCGGGGGGACAGATGCAACTAATGAAAAACTGTTTTTT
CASSGGTDATNEKLFF
>TRBJ2-2|.|TRBD2|TRBV4-1
TGCGCCAGCAGCCAAGCCGTGAGCGGGAGTTACCCCGGGGAGCTGTTTTTT
CASSQAVSGSYPGELFF
>TRBJ1-4|.|.|TRBV5-1
TGCGCCAGCAGCTTGCGACAAGCAACTAATGAAAAACTGTTTTTT
CASSLRQATNEKLFF
>TRBJ2-3|once|.|TRBV7-2
TGTGCCAGCAGCTCGGAGGGTAGGGGAGATACGCAGTATTTT
CASSSEGRGDTQYF
>TRBJ1-3|.|.|TRBV6-5
TGTGCCAGCAGCGATCAGGGGTTCGGAAACACCATATATTTT
CASSDQGFGNTIYF
>TRBJ1-2|.|.|TRBV5-6
TGTGCCAGCAGCCTGGACTCCCGGGGCTATGGCTACACCTTC
CASSLDSRGYGYTF
>TRBJ2-1|.|.|TRBV5-4
TGTGCCAGCAGCTTGGCCGGGGGGCGGGCTGCCTACAATGAGCAGTTCTTC
CASSLAGGRAAYNEQFF
>TRBJ2-7|.|TRBD1|TRBV10-2
TGCGCCAGCAGTGGGACAGGGGGAGTGCTGTACTTC
CASSGTGGVLYF
>TRBJ2-3|.|TRBD1|TRBV5-1
TGCGCCAGCAGCTTGTTAACAGGGGGCGCGGATACGCAGTATTTT
CASSLLTGGADTQYF
>TRBJ2-1|.|.|TRBV5-1
TGCGCCAGCAGCTTGTACGGGAGTAGTGAGCAGTTCTTC
CASSLYGSSEQFF
>TRBJ2-1|.|.|TRBV19
TGTGCCACCCAAAGGGGGAGCTCCTACAATGAGCAGTTCTTC
CATQRGSSYNEQFF
>TRBJ1-4|.|TRBD1|TRBV7-9
TGTGCCAGCAGCTCTCCCTTGACAGGGGGTTTTGAAAAACTGTTTTTT
CASSSPLTGGFEKLFF
>TRBJ2-1|.|TRBD2|TRBV2
TGTGCCAGCAGCCAACTAGCGGGAGATAACAATGAGCAGTTCTTC
CASSQLAGDNNEQFF
>TRBJ1-2|once|TRBD1|TRBV5-1
TGCGCCAGCAGCTTCCCCGGGACAGGCCATGGCTACACCTTC
CASSFPGTGHGYTF
>TRBJ2-3|.|.|TRBV7-9
TGTGCCAGCAGCCCTCGCGGGGACCCAGATACGCAGTATTTT
CASSPRGDPDTQYF
>TRBJ1-4|.|TRBD1|TRBV19
TGTGCCAGTAGTATCGGAAGGGGGCGGGATGAAAAACTGTTTTTT
CASSIGRGRDEKLFF
>TRBJ2-3|once|TRBD2|TRBV28
TGTGCCAGCAGTCCTAGCGGGGGATTTACAGATACGCAGTATTTT
CASSPSGGFTDTQYF
>TRBJ2-7|once|TRBD2|TRBV28
TGTGCCAGCCGCGGCGCTAGCGGGTACCACGAGCAGTACTTC
CASRGASGYHEQYF
>TRBJ2-3|once|.|TRBV19
TGTGCCAGTAGTAGACCGGGAGCCACCTCTAGCACAGATACGCAGTATTTT
CASSRPGATSSTDTQYF
>TRBJ2-7|few|.|TRBV11-2
TGTGCCAGCAGCTTAGAAAGGCAGGGAACCTACGAGCAGTACTTC
CASSLERQGTYEQYF